These T cell receptor beta chains were read from a single sample in a study of T cells in Graves' hyperthyroidism and ophthalmopathy. TCRdb re-analysed the multiplex PCR reads in MiXCR, keeping a single row per CDR3 protein. The data show 360,000 or so distinct CDR3 sequences, roughly 18% seen once. Sequenced input: blood. The receptors originated from a woman in her forties with Graves' ophthalmopathy. Each CDR3 is given without its conserved first and last residue. Each record gives: V gene, J gene, CDR3 protein.

v_gene: TRBV4-3; j_gene: TRBJ1-2; CDR3aa: ASRRIGSPGQPSIYGYT
v_gene: TRBV28; j_gene: TRBJ2-7; CDR3aa: ASSSGTVRNYEQY
v_gene: TRBV27; j_gene: TRBJ1-5; CDR3aa: ASSLGQGSHQPQH
v_gene: TRBV2; j_gene: TRBJ1-1; CDR3aa: ASSEEKNTEAF
v_gene: TRBV18; j_gene: TRBJ1-5; CDR3aa: ASSPLGPGQRGNQPQH
v_gene: TRBV29-1; j_gene: TRBJ2-5; CDR3aa: SVGYETQY
v_gene: TRBV12-5; j_gene: TRBJ2-2; CDR3aa: ASVPGTGDRRTTGELF
v_gene: TRBV4-1; j_gene: TRBJ1-6; CDR3aa: ASSHPRGGWNSPLH
v_gene: TRBV7-3; j_gene: TRBJ1-1; CDR3aa: ASSYSRGLDTEAF
v_gene: TRBV19; j_gene: TRBJ1-1; CDR3aa: ASSNGQVGTEAF
v_gene: TRBV30; j_gene: TRBJ2-7; CDR3aa: AWRTSGLGHEQY
v_gene: TRBV29-1; j_gene: TRBJ2-7; CDR3aa: SGGVSSYEQY
v_gene: TRBV28; j_gene: TRBJ2-7; CDR3aa: TSSPPGTGSYEQY
v_gene: TRBV30; j_gene: TRBJ2-7; CDR3aa: AWSGMTYEQY
v_gene: TRBV30; j_gene: TRBJ2-2; CDR3aa: AWANTGELF
v_gene: TRBV9; j_gene: TRBJ2-3; CDR3aa: ASSHSGRSDTQY
v_gene: TRBV12-3/TRBV12-4; j_gene: TRBJ1-5; CDR3aa: ASSFRANQPQH
v_gene: TRBV2; j_gene: TRBJ2-7; CDR3aa: ASSEARGPYEQY
v_gene: TRBV7-8; j_gene: TRBJ2-7; CDR3aa: ASSFGHKNYEQY
v_gene: TRBV11-2; j_gene: TRBJ2-7; CDR3aa: ASRLAGTEGEQY
v_gene: TRBV30; j_gene: TRBJ1-5; CDR3aa: AWSGGSNQPQH
v_gene: TRBV6-1; j_gene: TRBJ2-5; CDR3aa: ASSEAGGGQETQY
v_gene: TRBV29-1; j_gene: TRBJ2-5; CDR3aa: SVEEHRRTDQTQY
v_gene: TRBV12-3/TRBV12-4; j_gene: TRBJ2-7; CDR3aa: ASSLGASGSFEQY
v_gene: TRBV2; j_gene: TRBJ2-2; CDR3aa: ATTGDYLAGLITGELF
v_gene: TRBV29-1; j_gene: TRBJ2-7; CDR3aa: SVVQTPYEQY
v_gene: TRBV7-2; j_gene: TRBJ2-5; CDR3aa: ASSNWGWQETQY
v_gene: TRBV20-1; j_gene: TRBJ2-5; CDR3aa: SAPKLAGGLETQY
v_gene: TRBV28; j_gene: TRBJ2-7; CDR3aa: ASTVLAGGYEQY
v_gene: TRBV11-2; j_gene: TRBJ1-6; CDR3aa: ASSLVSGARSSPLH
v_gene: TRBV12-3/TRBV12-4; j_gene: TRBJ2-5; CDR3aa: ASSSGPAGAETQY
v_gene: TRBV7-9; j_gene: TRBJ1-2; CDR3aa: ASSLAQTYGYT
v_gene: TRBV18; j_gene: TRBJ1-1; CDR3aa: ASSPRSGGSEAF
v_gene: TRBV5-5; j_gene: TRBJ1-5; CDR3aa: ASSLGSALNQPQH
v_gene: TRBV11-2; j_gene: TRBJ2-7; CDR3aa: ASSPLRDTPSYEQY
v_gene: TRBV4-3; j_gene: TRBJ2-5; CDR3aa: ASSQDKASGDQETQY
v_gene: TRBV19; j_gene: TRBJ1-5; CDR3aa: ASSSGRTGVNQPQH
v_gene: TRBV6-2/TRBV6-3; j_gene: TRBJ1-5; CDR3aa: ASSYDPGAEPQH
v_gene: TRBV20-1; j_gene: TRBJ1-2; CDR3aa: SADPGQEISGYT
v_gene: TRBV11-2; j_gene: TRBJ2-7; CDR3aa: ASSRTGTNYEQY
v_gene: TRBV11-2; j_gene: TRBJ2-1; CDR3aa: ASSARDRFDNEQF
v_gene: TRBV6-2/TRBV6-3; j_gene: TRBJ2-1; CDR3aa: ASSYSGTGNSLNEQF
v_gene: TRBV28; j_gene: TRBJ1-3; CDR3aa: ASSLRVPGNTIY
v_gene: TRBV12-3/TRBV12-4; j_gene: TRBJ1-1; CDR3aa: ASSLGRGEANTEAF
v_gene: TRBV9; j_gene: TRBJ1-6; CDR3aa: ASSARADSPLH
v_gene: TRBV12-3/TRBV12-4; j_gene: TRBJ2-2; CDR3aa: ASSLPYTGELF
v_gene: TRBV19; j_gene: TRBJ2-2; CDR3aa: ASSILLNTGELF
v_gene: TRBV19; j_gene: TRBJ2-5; CDR3aa: ASSPTSGRWYQETQY
v_gene: TRBV24-1; j_gene: TRBJ2-2; CDR3aa: ATSDFPGTGPSAGELF
v_gene: TRBV3-1; j_gene: TRBJ1-3; CDR3aa: ASTQNGVRSGNTIY
v_gene: TRBV28; j_gene: TRBJ1-1; CDR3aa: ASSFDWRLPQAF
v_gene: TRBV7-9; j_gene: TRBJ1-1; CDR3aa: ASSSGWDTEAF
v_gene: TRBV29-1; j_gene: TRBJ2-2; CDR3aa: SVTSTRGKGGELF
v_gene: TRBV19; j_gene: TRBJ1-5; CDR3aa: ASSIGPLVNQPQH